This TCR beta chain was captured by sequencing in a study of blood T cells in healthy people across ages. Overall study results and limits: Strong correlation linked observed beta diversity and percent naive T cells. It was the long-lived donors that had more naive CD4+ cells and higher diversity than aged donors. Calculation of diversity from one million T cells yielded estimates considered to be underestimates.

A second PCR, run for about 7 to 11 cycles, used a sample-barcoded 5' primer plus a J-beta primer mix. Tags on each cDNA molecule came from a template-switch adaptor with 12 random nucleotides. TCRdb reprocessed the 5' RACE reads via MiXCR and lists one record per CDR3 protein. The sample lists 1.5 million to 2 million distinct CDR3 sequences; about 50% were seen once. Trimming at V came to 1 base and at J to 2 bases, leaving 5 bases not matched to a gene. Per the germline V gene, CDR1 is MNHNS and CDR2 is SASEGT. This CDR3 is 15 amino acids long. About this clonotype itself: Its matching antigen is unknown.

This sequence originates from a middle-aged woman in good health. Sequenced sample: blood. The chain links TRBV6-1 to TRBJ2-7; 7 bases align to TRBD1. The CDR3 loop reads CASSEGITGAYEQYF. CDR3 bases: TGTGCCAGCAGTGAAGGGATTACAGGGGCCTACGAGCAGTACTTC.